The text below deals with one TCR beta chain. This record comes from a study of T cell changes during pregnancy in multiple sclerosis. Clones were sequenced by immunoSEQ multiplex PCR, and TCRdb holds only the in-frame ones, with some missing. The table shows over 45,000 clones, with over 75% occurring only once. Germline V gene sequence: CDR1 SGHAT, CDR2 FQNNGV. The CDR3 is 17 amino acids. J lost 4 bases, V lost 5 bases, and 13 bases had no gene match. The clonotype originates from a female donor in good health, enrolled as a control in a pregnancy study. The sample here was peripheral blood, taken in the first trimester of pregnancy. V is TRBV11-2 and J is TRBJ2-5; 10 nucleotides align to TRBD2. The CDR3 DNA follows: TGTGCCAGCAGCCTACTTGTGAGCGGGGGGGCGGCAGAGACCCAGTACTTC. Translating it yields CASSLLVSGGAAETQYF.